This T cell receptor (beta chain) originates from a study of T-cell memory formation after mild COVID-19. Study-level background: Clusters were largely donor specific. Study-wide findings and caveats: While clones contracting from day 15 to 85 were balanced between CD4 and CD8, later expanders leaned CD4+. Researchers could not confirm that second-wave clones peaking on day 37 targeted SARS-CoV-2.

Sample barcodes and UMIs were carried by the TCR alpha and TCR beta cDNA libraries that 5'RACE generated with constant-segment primers. TCRdb fed the 5' RACE reads into MiXCR, producing one record per CDR3 protein. The sample has about 540,000 distinct CDR3 sequences; around 20% are singletons. CDR1 and CDR2 (germline): DFQATT, SNEGSKA (reference sequence). The CDR3 has 12 residues. V lost 5 bases and J lost 4, with 12 bases in between. Concerning this clonotype: Its antigen remains unidentified.

This receptor was taken from an adult woman who had mild COVID-19 (a few samples of this study predate the infection). Cell type and time point are not known. The V and J genes are TRBV20-1 and TRBJ2-7; a weak D match, TRBD2 (6 bases). The sample was PBMCs or a T cell subset sorted from them (not recorded which). The CDR3 is CSASWGEYEQYF. Here the CDR3 DNA reads TGCAGTGCTTCGTGGGGGGAATACGAGCAGTACTTC.